This T cell receptor beta chain was recorded in a study of cytomegalovirus exposure and HLA in healthy donors. This clone was seen only a few times. What it recognizes is unknown. This CDR3 comprises 16 residues. J lost 5 bases, V lost 1 base, and 6 bases had no gene match. Germline V CDR1 and CDR2: KGHSH, LQKENI. Donors sampled were nominally healthy, though unrecorded immune exposures were likely. Study-wide results and limits: Trimming of TCR beta V- and J-genes showed a link, identified in a later analysis, to a missense DCLRE1C variant. Rarity characterized most TCR sequences, yet some public TCRs appeared in many donors.

13 Jbeta primers and 60 Vbeta primers were used for the PCR. TCRdb's table, derived via immunoSEQ multiplex PCR, lists solely in-frame clones and lacks some. The data contain about 200,000 clones, around 82% of them singletons. This sequence was found in a woman in her thirties in good health and CMV-seropositive. The sequencing input was PBMCs. The V gene is TRBV18, the J gene TRBJ2-1, with 9 bases fitting TRBD2. The CDR3 sequence: CASSPLPSGKDNEQFF. The CDR3 bases are TGTGCCAGCTCACCACTTCCTAGCGGGAAGGACAATGAGCAGTTCTTC. Looking up the rest from reference TRBV18 and TRBJ2-1 gives the full variable domain: NAGVMQNPRHLVRRRGQEARLRCSPMKGHSHVYWYRQLPEEGLKFMVYLQKENIIDESGMPKERFSAEFPKEGPSILRIQQVVRGDSAAYFCASSPLPSGKDNEQFFGPGTRLTVL.